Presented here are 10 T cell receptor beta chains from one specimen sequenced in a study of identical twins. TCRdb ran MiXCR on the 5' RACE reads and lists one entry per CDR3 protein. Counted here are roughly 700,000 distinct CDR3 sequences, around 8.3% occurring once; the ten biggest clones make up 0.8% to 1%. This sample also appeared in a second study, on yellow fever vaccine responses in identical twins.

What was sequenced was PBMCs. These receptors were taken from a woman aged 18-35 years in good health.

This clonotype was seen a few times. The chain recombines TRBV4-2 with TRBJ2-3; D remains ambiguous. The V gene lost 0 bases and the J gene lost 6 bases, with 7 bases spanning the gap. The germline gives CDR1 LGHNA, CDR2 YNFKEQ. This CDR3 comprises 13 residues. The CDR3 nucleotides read TGTGCCAGCAGCCAAGAGCCCGGGGATACGCAGTATTTT. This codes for CASSQEPGDTQYF.

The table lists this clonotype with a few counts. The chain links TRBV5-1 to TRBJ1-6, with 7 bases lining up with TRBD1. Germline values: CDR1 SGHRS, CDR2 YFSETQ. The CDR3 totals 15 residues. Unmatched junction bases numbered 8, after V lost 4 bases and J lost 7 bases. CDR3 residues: CASSPGDSSNSPLHF. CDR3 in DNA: TGCGCCAGCAGCCCGGGGGACAGCTCCAATTCACCCCTCCACTTT. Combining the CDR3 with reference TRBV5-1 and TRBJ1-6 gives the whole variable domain KAGVTQTPRYLIKTRGQQVTLSCSPISGHRSVSWYQQTPGQGLQFLFEYFSETQRNKGNFPGRFSGRQFSNSRSEMNVSTLELGDSALYLCASSPGDSSNSPLHFGNGTRLTVT.

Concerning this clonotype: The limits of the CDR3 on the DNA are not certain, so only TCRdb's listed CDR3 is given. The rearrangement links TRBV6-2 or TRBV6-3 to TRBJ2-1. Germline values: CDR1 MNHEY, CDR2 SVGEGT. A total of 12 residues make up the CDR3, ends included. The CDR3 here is CASSSSTVEQFF.

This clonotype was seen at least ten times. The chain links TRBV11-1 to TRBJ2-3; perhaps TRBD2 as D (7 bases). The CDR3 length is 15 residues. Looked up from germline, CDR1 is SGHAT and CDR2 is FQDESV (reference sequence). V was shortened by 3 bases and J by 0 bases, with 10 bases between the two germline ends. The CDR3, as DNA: TGTGCCAGCAGCTTCGGGGGGCCGAGCACAGATACGCAGTATTTT. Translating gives CASSFGGPSTDTQYF.

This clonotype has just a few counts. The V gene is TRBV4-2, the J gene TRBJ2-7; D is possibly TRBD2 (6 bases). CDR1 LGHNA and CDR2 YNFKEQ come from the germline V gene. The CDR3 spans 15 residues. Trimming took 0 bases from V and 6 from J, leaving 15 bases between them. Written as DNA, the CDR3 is TGTGCCAGCAGCCAAGAACTTTCGGGAGTCACCGAGCAGTACTTC. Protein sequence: CASSQELSGVTEQYF.

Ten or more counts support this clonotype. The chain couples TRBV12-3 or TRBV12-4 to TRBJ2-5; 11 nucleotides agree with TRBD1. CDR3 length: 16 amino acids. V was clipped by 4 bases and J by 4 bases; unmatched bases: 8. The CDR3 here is CASSSTGQGVLETQYF. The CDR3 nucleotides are TGTGCCAGCAGTTCGACGGGACAGGGGGTTTTAGAGACCCAGTACTTC.

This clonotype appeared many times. The CDR3 loop reads CASSQDIDRETQYF. DNA of the CDR3: TGCGCCAGCAGCCAAGATATTGACCGGGAGACCCAGTACTTC. V usage is TRBV4-3 and J usage is TRBJ2-5, with no clear D. V was trimmed by 0 bases and J by 5 bases, leaving 10 bases between them. The CDR3 is 14 residues long. CDR1 is LGHNA, CDR2 YSLEER, per germline.

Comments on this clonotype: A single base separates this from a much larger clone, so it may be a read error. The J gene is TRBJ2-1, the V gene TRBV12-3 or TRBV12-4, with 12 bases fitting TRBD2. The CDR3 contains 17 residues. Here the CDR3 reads CASSLPLGTSGYIEQFF. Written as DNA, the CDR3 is TGTGCCAGCAGCCTCCCATTGGGGACTAGCGGGTACATTGAGCAGTTCTTC.

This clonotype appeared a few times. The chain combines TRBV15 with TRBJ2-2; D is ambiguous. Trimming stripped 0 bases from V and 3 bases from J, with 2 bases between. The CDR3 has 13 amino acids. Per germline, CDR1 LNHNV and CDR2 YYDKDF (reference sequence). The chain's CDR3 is CATSRDHTGELFF. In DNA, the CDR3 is TGTGCCACCAGCAGAGATCACACCGGGGAGCTGTTTTTT.

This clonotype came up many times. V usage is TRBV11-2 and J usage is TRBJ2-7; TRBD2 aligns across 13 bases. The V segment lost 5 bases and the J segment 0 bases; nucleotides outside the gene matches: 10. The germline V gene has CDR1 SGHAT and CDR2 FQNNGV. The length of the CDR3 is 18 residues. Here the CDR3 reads CASSPLGTSGASSYEQYF. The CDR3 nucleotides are TGTGCCAGCAGCCCCCTAGGGACTAGCGGGGCGAGCTCCTACGAGCAGTACTTC.